The 14 T cell receptor beta chains below all came from one sample that was sequenced in a study of monozygotic twins with inflammatory bowel disease. TCRdb derives one entry per CDR3 protein from the 5' RACE reads, leaving out DNA. The specimen's table records hundreds of thousands of distinct CDR3 sequences. The sample was blood. All receptors come from a human donor with ulcerative colitis or Crohn's disease, or a healthy co-twin of an affected twin (not recorded which).

The rearrangement links TRBV4-3 to TRBJ2-5. The CDR3 is 13 amino acids. Germline V lookup: CDR1 LGHNA, CDR2 YSLEER. The CDR3 sequence is CASSPVIQETQYF.

The V call is TRBV14, the J call TRBJ1-3. The CDR3 sequence is 16 residues long. The V gene's germline CDR1 is SGHDN and CDR2 FVKESK. CDR3 region: CASSQDTLLSGNTIYF.

The chain uses TRBV20-1 and TRBJ1-2; TCRdb's D call, TRBD1, is unchecked because there is no DNA. This CDR3 has 14 amino acids. Germline lookup yields CDR1 DFQATT and CDR2 SNEGSKA (reference sequence). The CDR3 is CSARELLTGNGYTF.

The chain has TRBV25-1 and TRBJ2-7; TCRdb calls TRBD1, which cannot be checked without DNA. CDR1 MGHDK and CDR2 SYGVNS come from the germline V gene. The CDR3 is 15 residues long. The chain's CDR3 is CASSETRTGFYEQYF.

The chain uses TRBV7-3 and TRBJ2-6. CDR1 SGHTA and CDR2 FQGTGA come from the germline V gene. The length of the CDR3 is 18 residues. The CDR3: CASSLKGFRDSGANVLTF.

This rearrangement joins TRBV11-1 to TRBJ2-6; no DNA is available, so the TRBD2 call from TCRdb remains unchecked. The CDR3 extends over 20 amino acids. Germline V gives CDR1 SGHAT, CDR2 FQDESV (reference sequence). The CDR3 protein is CASFEGLATPMSSGANVLTF.

The chain uses TRBV7-9 and TRBJ2-1. The CDR3 runs 11 residues. From germline, CDR1 is SEHNR and CDR2 FQNEAQ (reference sequence). CDR3 amino acids: CASSLAYKQFF.

The chain combines TRBV29-1 with TRBJ1-4. The germline gives CDR1 SQVTM, CDR2 ANQGSEA. The CDR3 runs to 11 residues. CDR3 sequence reads: CSVDENEKLYF.

CDR3 loop: CASSESGTPTDTQYF. The rearrangement joins TRBV12-3 or TRBV12-4 to TRBJ2-3; no DNA is available, so the TRBD1 call from TCRdb remains unchecked. The CDR3 length is 15 residues.

This chain links TRBV27 with TRBJ2-1; TCRdb names TRBD1, which stays unverified in the absence of DNA. There are 14 residues in the CDR3. The germline CDR1 and CDR2 sequences are MNHEY and SMNVEV (reference sequence). Here the CDR3 reads CASSFGPTGNEQFF.

This rearrangement joins TRBV20-1 to TRBJ2-1; TCRdb reports TRBD2, a call that lacks DNA to check it against. Germline V gene lookup returns CDR1 DFQATT and CDR2 SNEGSKA (reference sequence). CDR3 size: 14 residues. The CDR3 here is CSASRTSGANEQFF.

This chain uses TRBV3-1 with TRBJ2-1; TCRdb's D call of TRBD1 is untestable without DNA. The CDR3 contains 16 residues. Per the germline V gene, CDR1 is LGHDT and CDR2 is YNNKEL (reference sequence). CDR3 amino acids: CASSQGTGELYNEQFF.

The CDR3 loop reads CASSPSLSGADLYGYTF. The rearrangement links TRBV5-4 to TRBJ1-2; with no DNA, the TCRdb D assignment of TRBD1 cannot be verified. Germline V gene lookup returns CDR1 SGHNT and CDR2 YYREEE (reference sequence). The CDR3 is made up of 17 amino acids.

V is TRBV12-3 or TRBV12-4 and J is TRBJ2-4; checking the TCRdb D call of TRBD1 is not possible without DNA. The CDR3 covers 15 residues. This chain's CDR3 is CASSPGGARNNIQYF.